The next 11 T cell receptor beta chains were all read from a single sample in a study of regulatory T cells in long-lasting Graves disease. Indicated time point: newly diagnosed GD, antithyroid drugs for less than 3 months. The TCR library was made from RNA that had been extracted from PBMCs in TRIzol. To make TCR beta libraries, researchers used iRepertoire HTBI primers and Arm-PCR of CDR3 regions. TCRdb recomputed calls from the multiplex PCR reads with MiXCR, one row per CDR3 protein. The table lists 400,000 to 650,000 distinct CDR3 sequences, around 15% of them singletons. The same sample was also studied in work on T cells in Graves' hyperthyroidism and ophthalmopathy.

The specimen was peripheral blood mononuclear cells (PBMCs), collected at new diagnosis, from a patient treated with antithyroid drugs. These receptors originate from a woman aged 35-65 years with Graves disease.

In DNA form, the CDR3 reads TGCGCCAGCAGCTTGAACAGGGGTCCGGAATCACCCCTCCACTTT. Amino acids: CASSLNRGPESPLHF. The gene calls are TRBV5-1 and TRBJ1-6; 7 bases line up with TRBD1. V was pared by 1 base and J by 10 bases, with 8 bases of the junction left unmatched. CDR3 length: 15 residues. The germline V gene has CDR1 SGHRS and CDR2 YFSETQ.

The table lists this clonotype with many counts. This rearrangement joins TRBV6-1 to TRBJ1-5; no firm D call. The germline CDR1 and CDR2 sequences are MNHNS and SASEGT. V was shortened by 7 bases and J by 4 bases, with 17 bases between the two germline ends. CDR3 length: 15 amino acids. The CDR3 DNA sequence: TGTGCCAGCACCCCGGTTGTGTCGGGGAATCAGCCCCAGCATTTT. Amino acids: CASTPVVSGNQPQHF.

The chain has TRBV3-1 and TRBJ1-2, with D unresolved. CDR1 is LGHDT, CDR2 YNNKEL, per germline (reference sequence). The CDR3 has 13 residues. Trimming pared 3 bases from V and 2 bases from J, leaving 7 bases between. CDR3 DNA: TGTGCCAGCAGCCATACGGGCAACTATGGCTACACCTTC. Translation gives CASSHTGNYGYTF.

The rearrangement joins TRBV5-1 to TRBJ2-1; TRBD2 might be the D (7 bases). From germline, CDR1 is SGHRS and CDR2 YFSETQ. This CDR3 has 15 residues. Trimming shortened V by 5 bases and J by 2 bases, and 14 bases separated the two germline ends. Here the CDR3 reads CASRMAGAPYNEQFF. In nucleotides, the CDR3 is TGCGCCAGCAGAATGGCGGGGGCCCCCTACAATGAGCAGTTCTTC.

This clonotype was seen a handful of times. The gene calls are TRBV19 and TRBJ1-5, with D hard to call. There are 16 residues in the CDR3. Germline V gives CDR1 LNHDA, CDR2 SQIVND (reference sequence). V lost 0 bases and J 5 bases, leaving 14 bases between the germline ends. The CDR3 coding sequence is TGTGCCAGTAGTATAGAGGCCAGTGAGCTATATCAGCCCCAGCATTTT. Translating gives CASSIEASELYQPQHF. Based on the CDR3 plus reference TRBV19 and TRBJ1-5, the full variable domain is DGGITQSPKYLFRKEGQNVTLSCEQNLNHDAMYWYRQDPGQGLRLIYYSQIVNDFQKGDIAEGYSVSREKKESFPLTVTSAQKNPTAFYLCASSIEASELYQPQHFGDGTRLSIL.

This clonotype has more than one count but fewer than ten. The CDR3 DNA reads TGTGCCAGCACGCAGGCCCTTTTAGTCGGCTACACCTTC. This codes for CASTQALLVGYTF. The chain is built from TRBV6-1 and TRBJ1-2; unclear D gene. Germline-derived CDR1 and CDR2 are MNHNS and SASEGT. Trimming shortened V by 7 bases and J by 8 bases, and 17 bases separated the two germline ends. The CDR3 sequence is 13 residues long.

This clonotype has only a few counts. The chain is built from TRBV4-1 and TRBJ1-5, with a possible D match to TRBD1 (6 bases). V lost 0 bases to trimming and J lost 3 bases, with 12 bases between them. The CDR3 is 16 amino acids. Germline CDR1 reads MGHRA; CDR2 reads YSYEKL. CDR3 nucleotide sequence: TGCGCCAGCAGCCAAGAGGGGCCAGGGGCCAATCAGCCCCAGCATTTT. It is translated as CASSQEGPGANQPQHF.

The chain links TRBV7-8 to TRBJ1-1; 10 bases agree with TRBD1. Germline V gives CDR1 SGHVS, CDR2 FQNEAQ. The CDR3 extends over 14 amino acids. Trimming took 5 bases from V and 6 from J; bases not matched to a gene: 6. CDR3 residues: CASSPGQGGPEAFF. The CDR3 DNA reads as TGTGCCAGCAGCCCAGGACAGGGGGGACCTGAAGCTTTCTTT.

This clonotype came up many times. One junction end does not reproduce the germline sequence, and a read error may be involved. The chain combines TRBV5-1 with TRBJ2-3, with 8 bases identical to TRBD2. This CDR3 region has 14 residues. Germline values: CDR1 SGHRS, CDR2 YFSETQ. The CDR3 nucleotides are TGTGCCAGCAGCTTTCGGGGGGGACCAGATACGCAGTATTTT. Residues: CASSFRGGPDTQYF. The full variable domain, with the rest looked up from reference TRBV5-1 and TRBJ2-3, is KAGVTQTPRYLIKTRGQQVTLSCSPISGHRSVSWYQQTPGQGLQFLFEYFSETQRNKGNFPGRFSGRQFSNSRSEMNVSTLELGDSALYLCASSFRGGPDTQYFGPGTRLTVL.

With respect to this clonotype: This may arise from a read error, as a much more abundant clone is one base away. CDR3 in amino acids: CASSRELAENIQYF. CDR3 sequence (DNA): TGTGCCAGCAGCAGGGAACTAGCCGAAAACATTCAGTACTTC. The V gene is TRBV2, the J gene TRBJ2-4, with a possible D match to TRBD2 (6 bases). The V gene's germline CDR1 is SNHLY and CDR2 FYNNEI. CDR3 size: 14 residues.

The gene calls are TRBV6-1 and TRBJ2-7; no definite D call. Trimming removed 5 bases at V and 2 bases at J, with 13 bases between. This CDR3 is 14 amino acids long. CDR1 MNHNS and CDR2 SASEGT come from the germline V gene. The CDR3 protein is CASSTRTDPYEQYF. The CDR3 bases are TGTGCCAGCAGTACCCGGACGGACCCCTACGAGCAGTACTTC.